Listed below are T cell receptor beta chains from one sample, sequenced in a study of T cell repertoires in cytomegalovirus infection. Using its own MiXCR run on the reads, TCRdb lists one record per CDR3 protein. Here the sample spans around 530,000 distinct CDR3 sequences, approximately 26% being singletons. Material for sequencing was PBMCs. The source of these receptors is a human donor in good health (CMV status not recorded). Some clones in this sample may be carry-over from other donors' samples. Both conserved end residues are part of each CDR3. A D gene is named only where the DNA matches it firmly. Clone size is not always given. Where it is, it says once, few, many or a class for expanded clones.

size: few
D: TRBD2
J: TRBJ2-3
V: TRBV7-2
DNA: TGTGCCAGCAGCAAACGACTAGCGGGAATGACTCCCCTCGGCACAGATACGCAGTATTTT
CDR3: CASSKRLAGMTPLGTDTQYF

size: few
D: TRBD2
J: TRBJ2-7
V: TRBV18
DNA: TGTGCCAGCTCACCACCCCGGGGGGTAGCGGGACCCGCTTTCTCCTACGAGCAGTACTTC
CDR3: CASSPPRGVAGPAFSYEQYF

size: -
D: -
J: TRBJ1-1
V: TRBV28
DNA: TGTGCCAGCATCTCGGGGGGGTCCACTGAAGCTTTCTTT
CDR3: CASISGGSTEAFF

size: many
D: TRBD1
J: TRBJ2-7
V: TRBV7-2
DNA: TGTGCCAGCAGCTTCCAGACAGGGGATACCTACGAGCAGTACTTC
CDR3: CASSFQTGDTYEQYF

size: many
D: -
J: TRBJ2-3
V: TRBV7-9
DNA: TGTGCCAGCAGGGCCCCTGCTACAGATACGCAGTATTTT
CDR3: CASRAPATDTQYF

size: -
D: TRBD1
J: TRBJ2-4
V: TRBV4-1
DNA: TGCGCCAGCAGCCAAGATCCTCAGAGGACAGGGGACATTCAGTACTTC
CDR3: CASSQDPQRTGDIQYF

size: -
D: TRBD1
J: TRBJ1-5
V: TRBV10-3
DNA: TGTGCCATCAGCGAGGGACAGGGGGTGAATCAGCCCCAGCATTTT
CDR3: CAISEGQGVNQPQHF

size: many
D: -
J: TRBJ1-1
V: TRBV7-2
DNA: TGTGCCAGCAGCTTGTTTCAGATGACTGAAGCTTTCTTT
CDR3: CASSLFQMTEAFF

size: -
D: TRBD1
J: TRBJ2-7
V: TRBV7-2
DNA: TGTGCCAGCAGCTTAGGCGTACGGGACAGTTTTACGTACGAGCAGTACTTC
CDR3: CASSLGVRDSFTYEQYF

size: few
D: -
J: TRBJ1-1
V: TRBV20-1
DNA: TGCAGTGCTAGAGCCCCGGACTGGGCAGAAGCTTTCTTT
CDR3: CSARAPDWAEAFF

size: -
D: -
J: TRBJ2-6
V: TRBV20-1
DNA: TGCAGTGCAGTGGACTCTGGGGCCAACGTCCTGACTTTC
CDR3: CSAVDSGANVLTF

size: -
D: TRBD1
J: TRBJ1-5
V: TRBV19
DNA: TGTGCCAGTAGTACCAGGACAGGGGGCGTCAATCAGCCCCAGCATTTT
CDR3: CASSTRTGGVNQPQHF

size: -
D: -
J: TRBJ2-1
V: TRBV2
DNA: TGTGCCAGCAGTGAAAACAGTTTCTATGAGCAGTTCTTC
CDR3: CASSENSFYEQFF

size: -
D: TRBD1
J: TRBJ1-1
V: TRBV7-9
DNA: TGTGCCAGCAGCTCAGGGGGAAGGTCGGCTTTCTTT
CDR3: CASSSGGRSAFF

size: -
D: -
J: TRBJ2-1
V: TRBV24-1
DNA: TGTGCCACCAGTAGACAGAACTCCTACAATGAGCAGTTCTTC
CDR3: CATSRQNSYNEQFF

size: few
D: TRBD1
J: TRBJ1-1
V: TRBV20-1
DNA: TGCAGTGCTAGAGCCCAAGACAGGGGAGGGGATGCTTTCTTT
CDR3: CSARAQDRGGDAFF

size: once
D: -
J: TRBJ2-7
V: TRBV28
DNA: TGTGCCAGCAGTTCCAACGATCCAGGGAGCTCCTACGAGCAGTACTTC
CDR3: CASSSNDPGSSYEQYF

size: -
D: -
J: TRBJ1-2
V: TRBV29-1
DNA: TGCAGCGTTGAAGTTAGCGGCTACACCTTC
CDR3: CSVEVSGYTF

size: few
D: -
J: TRBJ1-6
V: TRBV5-5
DNA: TGTGCCAGCAGCTTTAGGGCGGTTCTCGAAGGGGGGCGTATCTCACCCCTCCACTTT
CDR3: CASSFRAVLEGGRISPLHF

size: few
D: -
J: TRBJ2-1
V: TRBV30
DNA: TGTGCCTGGAGTGCCGGGACTCGCAGCTCCTACAATGAGCAGTTCTTC
CDR3: CAWSAGTRSSYNEQFF

size: -
D: -
J: TRBJ1-5
V: TRBV28
DNA: TGTGCCAGCACCGACGTAGACAGTCGAGGGGCCCAGCATTTT
CDR3: CASTDVDSRGAQHF

size: few
D: -
J: TRBJ1-3
V: TRBV5-4
DNA: TGTGCCAGCAGCCCATCTGGGGGCGGTGGAAACACCATATATTTT
CDR3: CASSPSGGGGNTIYF

size: few
D: -
J: TRBJ1-1
V: TRBV28
DNA: TGTGCCAGCAGCTACAGGTTCTACACTGAAGCTTTCTTT
CDR3: CASSYRFYTEAFF

size: -
D: TRBD2
J: TRBJ2-3
V: TRBV6-6
DNA: TGTGCCGCGTCCCGGGGGGGTACGCAGTATTTT
CDR3: CAASRGGTQYF

size: few
D: -
J: TRBJ1-4
V: TRBV7-3
DNA: TGTGCCAGCAGTCCTTTTGGTGCAACTAATGAAAAACTGTTTTTT
CDR3: CASSPFGATNEKLFF

size: many
D: -
J: TRBJ1-4
V: TRBV7-2
DNA: TGTGCCAGCAGCTTCGGGACGGGACTTGAAGATGAAAAACTGTTTTTT
CDR3: CASSFGTGLEDEKLFF

size: few
D: TRBD2
J: TRBJ2-7
V: TRBV2
DNA: TGTGCCAGCAGTGGGGTGGGAGGGAGGCGCGAGCAGTACTTC
CDR3: CASSGVGGRREQYF

size: few
D: TRBD2
J: TRBJ2-1
V: TRBV6-2/TRBV6-3
DNA: TGTGCCAGCCGACTAGCGGGAGGGCCAGGGGAGCAGTTCTTC
CDR3: CASRLAGGPGEQFF

size: -
D: -
J: TRBJ2-3
V: TRBV12-3/TRBV12-4
DNA: TGTGCCAGCAGCTTGACCCAGGATACGCAGTATTTT
CDR3: CASSLTQDTQYF

size: -
D: -
J: TRBJ1-5
V: TRBV4-3
DNA: TGCGCCAGCAGCCAAGATTTGAGCAGCAATCAGCCCCAGCATTTT
CDR3: CASSQDLSSNQPQHF

size: few
D: -
J: TRBJ2-5
V: TRBV28
DNA: TGTGCCAGCACCCGGGGAGAGACCCAGTACTTC
CDR3: CASTRGETQYF

size: -
D: -
J: TRBJ2-2
V: TRBV7-2
DNA: TGTGCCAGCAGCTTCGCCTTGACTAGTTCCTTCACCGGGGAGCTGTTTTTT
CDR3: CASSFALTSSFTGELFF

size: -
D: TRBD2
J: TRBJ2-7
V: TRBV6-1
DNA: TGTGCCAGCGGGACTAAAGCGGGGTCGGGCGAGCAGTACTTC
CDR3: CASGTKAGSGEQYF

size: many
D: -
J: TRBJ1-5
V: TRBV7-2
DNA: TGTGCCAGCAGCTTAGGACCCCCGACGTATAGCAATCAGCCCCAGCATTTT
CDR3: CASSLGPPTYSNQPQHF

size: -
D: TRBD2
J: TRBJ2-5
V: TRBV5-1
DNA: TGCGCCAGCAGCTTGAGGTCCGGGACTAGCGGGTTGGAGACCCAGTACTTC
CDR3: CASSLRSGTSGLETQYF

size: once
D: -
J: TRBJ1-2
V: TRBV28
DNA: TGTGCCAGCCAGGGAATCTATGGCTACACCTTC
CDR3: CASQGIYGYTF

size: -
D: -
J: TRBJ1-5
V: TRBV19
DNA: TGTGCCAGTAGTCTTACCGGGACAAGAAATAGCAATCAGCCCCAGCATTTT
CDR3: CASSLTGTRNSNQPQHF

size: few
D: -
J: TRBJ2-5
V: TRBV7-2
DNA: TGTGCCAGCAGCGCAACTCGCGAAGAGACCCAGTACTTC
CDR3: CASSATREETQYF

size: few
D: TRBD2
J: TRBJ2-1
V: TRBV14
DNA: TGTGCCAGCAGCCACCTTCCCGGGACTAGCGGGTTGAGCTCCTACAATGAGCAGTTCTTC
CDR3: CASSHLPGTSGLSSYNEQFF

size: -
D: TRBD2
J: TRBJ2-4
V: TRBV7-2
DNA: TGTGCCAGCAGCTCCGGGACTAGCGGGATGGGGGTGATGGCCAAAAACATTCAGTACTTC
CDR3: CASSSGTSGMGVMAKNIQYF

size: few
D: -
J: TRBJ1-6
V: TRBV5-8
DNA: TGTGCCAGCAGCCCTGGGAGGGCTTCACCCCTCCACTTT
CDR3: CASSPGRASPLHF

size: -
D: TRBD2
J: TRBJ2-1
V: TRBV10-3
DNA: TGTGCCATCAGAGTCTCTAGCGGGAGGGTCAATGAGCAGTTCTTC
CDR3: CAIRVSSGRVNEQFF